The source of this T cell receptor beta chain is a study of control samples from healthy donors and cancer patients. Data came from immunoSEQ multiplex PCR; TCRdb stores just in-frame clones and leaves some out. The sample lists some 35,000 clones, roughly 92% occurring once. Sequencing was performed on PBMCs. This receptor was taken from a middle-aged man with colorectal cancer.

CDR3 amino acids: CASSYTGVGSSYNEQFF. The CDR3, as DNA: TGCGCCAGCAGCTACACAGGGGTTGGGAGCTCCTACAATGAGCAGTTCTTC. The genes are TRBV5-1 and TRBJ2-1, with 7 bases aligning to TRBD1. The V segment lost 3 bases and the J segment 0 bases; nucleotides outside the gene matches: 9. Per germline, CDR1 SGHRS and CDR2 YFSETQ. This CDR3 is 17 amino acids long.